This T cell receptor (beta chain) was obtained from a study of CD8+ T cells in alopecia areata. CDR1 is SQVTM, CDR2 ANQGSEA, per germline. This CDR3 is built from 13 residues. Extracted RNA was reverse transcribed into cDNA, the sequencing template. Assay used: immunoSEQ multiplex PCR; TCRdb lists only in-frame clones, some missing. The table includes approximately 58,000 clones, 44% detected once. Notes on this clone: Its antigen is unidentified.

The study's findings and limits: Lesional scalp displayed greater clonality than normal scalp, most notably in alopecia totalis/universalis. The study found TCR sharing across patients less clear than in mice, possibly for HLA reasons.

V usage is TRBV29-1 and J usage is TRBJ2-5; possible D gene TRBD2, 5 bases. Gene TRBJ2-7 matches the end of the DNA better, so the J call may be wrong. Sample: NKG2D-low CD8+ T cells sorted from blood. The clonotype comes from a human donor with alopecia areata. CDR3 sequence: CSVEERESYEQYF. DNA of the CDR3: TGCAGCGTTGAAGAGAGGGAGTCCTACGAGCAGTACTTC.